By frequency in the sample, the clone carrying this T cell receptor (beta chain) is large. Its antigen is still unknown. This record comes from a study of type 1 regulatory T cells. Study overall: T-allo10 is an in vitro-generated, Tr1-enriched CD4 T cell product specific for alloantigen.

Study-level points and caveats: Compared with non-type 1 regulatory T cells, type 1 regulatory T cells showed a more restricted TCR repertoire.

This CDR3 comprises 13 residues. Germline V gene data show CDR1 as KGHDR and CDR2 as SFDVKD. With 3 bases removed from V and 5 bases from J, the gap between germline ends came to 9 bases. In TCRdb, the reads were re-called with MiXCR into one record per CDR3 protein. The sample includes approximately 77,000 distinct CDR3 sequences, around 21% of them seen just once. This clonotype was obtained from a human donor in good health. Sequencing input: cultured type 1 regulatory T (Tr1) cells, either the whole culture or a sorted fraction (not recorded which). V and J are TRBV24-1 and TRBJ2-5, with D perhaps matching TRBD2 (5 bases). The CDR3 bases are TGTGCCACCAGTGATGACGGAGGCGAGACCCAGTACTTC. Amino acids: CATSDDGGETQYF.